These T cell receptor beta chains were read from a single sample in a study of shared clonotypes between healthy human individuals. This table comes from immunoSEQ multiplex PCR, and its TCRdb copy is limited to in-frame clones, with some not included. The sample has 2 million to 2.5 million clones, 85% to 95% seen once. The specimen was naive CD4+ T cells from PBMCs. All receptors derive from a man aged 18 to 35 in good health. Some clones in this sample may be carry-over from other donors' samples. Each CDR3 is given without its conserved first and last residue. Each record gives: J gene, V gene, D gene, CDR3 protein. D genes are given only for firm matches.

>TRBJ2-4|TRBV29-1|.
SVEALGAKNIQY
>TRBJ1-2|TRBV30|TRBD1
ASSRGQERNYGYT
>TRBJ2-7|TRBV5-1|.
ASSLDPGTASSYEQY
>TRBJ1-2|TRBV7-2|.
ASSVRGNYGYT
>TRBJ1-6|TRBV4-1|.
ASSQDGRANSPLH
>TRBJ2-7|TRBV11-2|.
ASSLVGQFGSEQY
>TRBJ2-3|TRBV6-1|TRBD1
ASRERQGRTDTQY
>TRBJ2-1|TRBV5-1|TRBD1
ASSLGPGTGDVGEQF
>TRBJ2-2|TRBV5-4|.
ASSNSGILAGELF
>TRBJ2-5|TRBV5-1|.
ASSLVNPSQTQY
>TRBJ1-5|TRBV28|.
ASSSPSTGLVQPQH
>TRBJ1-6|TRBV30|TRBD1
AWSTGTVYNSPLH
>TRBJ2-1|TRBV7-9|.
ASSLAIFNNEQF